This paragraph covers one T cell receptor (beta chain) sequence. This entry belongs to a study of cytomegalovirus exposure and HLA in healthy donors. A multiplex PCR was run with 60 Vbeta primers and 13 Jbeta primers. Clones were read by immunoSEQ multiplex PCR, and TCRdb kept only the in-frame ones, dropping some. There are approximately 170,000 clones in the sample; roughly 75% occur only once, and about 4.8% lies in the top ten. Source material: PBMCs. This TCR came from a man younger than 40 in good health and CMV-seropositive.

CDR3 sequence (DNA): TGTGCCAGCAGCTTTCCGGCGGGGTACGAGCAGTACTTC. Translating gives CASSFPAGYEQYF. The chain links TRBV11-2 to TRBJ2-7; D might be TRBD2 (6 bases). Germline V gene sequence: CDR1 SGHAT, CDR2 FQNNGV. The V end lost 3 bases, the J end lost 4 bases, and 10 bases lay between the germline ends. The CDR3 contains 13 residues. Full variable domain (outside the CDR3, taken from reference TRBV11-2 and TRBJ2-7): EAGVAQSPRYKIIEKRQSVAFWCNPISGHATLYWYQQILGQGPKLLIQFQNNGVVDDSQLPKDRFSAERLKGVDSTLKIQPAKLEDSAVYLCASSFPAGYEQYFGPGTRLTVT.